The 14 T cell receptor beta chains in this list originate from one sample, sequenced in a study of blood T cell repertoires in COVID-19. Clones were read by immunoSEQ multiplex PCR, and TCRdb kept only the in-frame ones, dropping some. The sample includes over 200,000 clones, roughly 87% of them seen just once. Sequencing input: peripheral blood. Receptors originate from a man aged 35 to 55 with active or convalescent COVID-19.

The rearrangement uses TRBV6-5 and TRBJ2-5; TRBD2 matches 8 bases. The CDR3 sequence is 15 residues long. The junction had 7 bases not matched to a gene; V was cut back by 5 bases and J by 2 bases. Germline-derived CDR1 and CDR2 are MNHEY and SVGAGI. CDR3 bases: TGTGCCAGCAGTATATTCAGCGGGGGTCAAGAGACCCAGTACTTC. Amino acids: CASSIFSGGQETQYF.

CDR3 nucleotide sequence: TGCGCCAGCAGCTTCCGGGACAGGTTCTACGAGCAGTACTTC. It encodes CASSFRDRFYEQYF. The chain couples TRBV5-1 to TRBJ2-7; TRBD1 matches at 8 bases. Losses at the gene ends were 2 bases for V and 3 bases for J; bases not matched to a gene: 4. The CDR3 is made up of 14 amino acids. Looked up from germline, CDR1 is SGHRS and CDR2 is YFSETQ.

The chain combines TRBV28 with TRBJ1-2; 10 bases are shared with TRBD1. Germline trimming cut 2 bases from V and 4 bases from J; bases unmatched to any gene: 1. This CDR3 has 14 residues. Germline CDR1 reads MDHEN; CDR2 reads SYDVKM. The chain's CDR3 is CASSLGTGAYGYTF. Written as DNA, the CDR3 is TGTGCCAGCAGTTTAGGGACAGGGGCCTATGGCTACACCTTC.

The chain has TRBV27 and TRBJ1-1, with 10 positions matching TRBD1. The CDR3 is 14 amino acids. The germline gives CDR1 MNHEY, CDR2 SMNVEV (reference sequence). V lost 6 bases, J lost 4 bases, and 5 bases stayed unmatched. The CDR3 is CASRDGTGVTEAFF. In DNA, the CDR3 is TGTGCCAGCAGGGATGGGACAGGGGTCACTGAAGCTTTCTTT.

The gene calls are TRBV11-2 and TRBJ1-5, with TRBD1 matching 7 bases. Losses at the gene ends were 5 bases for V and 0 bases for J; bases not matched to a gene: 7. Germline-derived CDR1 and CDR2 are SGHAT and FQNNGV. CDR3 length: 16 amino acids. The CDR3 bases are TGTGCCAGCAGCAGCACAGGGGAGTATAGCAATCAGCCCCAGCATTTT. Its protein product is CASSSTGEYSNQPQHF.

CDR3 sequence reads: CASSYSASGGEQYF. DNA of the CDR3: TGTGCCAGCAGTTACAGTGCTAGCGGGGGAGAGCAGTACTTC. The chain combines TRBV6-5 with TRBJ2-7, with 10 bases fitting TRBD2. CDR1 and CDR2 (germline): MNHEY, SVGAGI. The junction had 5 bases not matched to a gene; V was cut back by 2 bases and J by 7 bases. The CDR3 is 14 amino acids.

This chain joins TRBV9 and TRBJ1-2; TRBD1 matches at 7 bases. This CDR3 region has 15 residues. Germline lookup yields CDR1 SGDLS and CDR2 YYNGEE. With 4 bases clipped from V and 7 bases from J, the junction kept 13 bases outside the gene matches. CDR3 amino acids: CASSTRKQGWSGYTF. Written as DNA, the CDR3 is TGTGCCAGCAGCACCCGAAAACAGGGGTGGTCTGGCTACACCTTC. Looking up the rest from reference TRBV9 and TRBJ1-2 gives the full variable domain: DSGVTQTPKHLITATGQRVTLRCSPRSGDLSVYWYQQSLDQGLQFLIQYYNGEERAKGNILERFSAQQFPDLHSELNLSSLELGDSALYFCASSTRKQGWSGYTFGSGTRLTVV.

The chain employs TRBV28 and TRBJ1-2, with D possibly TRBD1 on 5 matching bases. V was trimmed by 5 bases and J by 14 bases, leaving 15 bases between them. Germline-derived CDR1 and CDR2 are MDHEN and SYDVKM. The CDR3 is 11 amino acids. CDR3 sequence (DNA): TGTGCCAGCAGTGTCCGGGGGGTAGGGACCTTC. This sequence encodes CASSVRGVGTF.

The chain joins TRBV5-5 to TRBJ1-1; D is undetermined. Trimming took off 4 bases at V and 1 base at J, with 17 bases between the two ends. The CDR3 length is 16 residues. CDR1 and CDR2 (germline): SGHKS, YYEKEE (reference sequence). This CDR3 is CASSPAGTLGNTEAFF. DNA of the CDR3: TGTGCCAGCAGCCCGGCGGGCACCCTCGGGAACACTGAAGCTTTCTTT.

The CDR3 is CASSLAGPSREQYF. For the CDR3, the DNA is TGTGCCAGCAGCTTAGCGGGTCCTTCCCGGGAGCAGTACTTC. This sequence joins TRBV11-3 and TRBJ2-7; D unresolved. This CDR3 spans 14 amino acids. Trimming shortened V by 1 base and J by 7 bases, and 14 bases separated the two germline ends. Germline CDR1 reads SGHNT; CDR2 reads YENEEA.

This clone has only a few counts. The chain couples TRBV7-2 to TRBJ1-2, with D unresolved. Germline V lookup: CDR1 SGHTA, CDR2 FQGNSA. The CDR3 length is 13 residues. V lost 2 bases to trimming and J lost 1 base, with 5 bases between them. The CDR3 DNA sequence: TGTGCCAGCAGCTTATACTTTAACTATGGCTACACCTTC. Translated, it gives CASSLYFNYGYTF.

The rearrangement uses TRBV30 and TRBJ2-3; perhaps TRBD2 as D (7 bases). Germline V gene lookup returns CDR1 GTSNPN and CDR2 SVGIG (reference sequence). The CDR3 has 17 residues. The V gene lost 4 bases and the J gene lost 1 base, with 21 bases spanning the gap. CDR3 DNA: TGTGCCTGGAAAAAGTTAGGGGGGGCCGGTGGCACAGATACGCAGTATTTT. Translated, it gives CAWKKLGGAGGTDTQYF. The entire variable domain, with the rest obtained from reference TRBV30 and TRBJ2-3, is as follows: SQTIHQWPATLVQPVGSPLSLECTVEGTSNPNLYWYRQAAGRGLQLLFYSVGIGQISSEVPQNLSASRPQDRQFILSSKKLLLSDSGFYLCAWKKLGGAGGTDTQYFGPGTRLTVL.

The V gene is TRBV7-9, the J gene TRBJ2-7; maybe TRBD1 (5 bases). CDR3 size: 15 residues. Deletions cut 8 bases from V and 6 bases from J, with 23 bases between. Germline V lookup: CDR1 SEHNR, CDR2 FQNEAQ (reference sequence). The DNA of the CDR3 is TGTGCCAGCTCCATTCCCCTTGGGGCGACGGGCGAGCAGTACTTC. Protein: CASSIPLGATGEQYF.

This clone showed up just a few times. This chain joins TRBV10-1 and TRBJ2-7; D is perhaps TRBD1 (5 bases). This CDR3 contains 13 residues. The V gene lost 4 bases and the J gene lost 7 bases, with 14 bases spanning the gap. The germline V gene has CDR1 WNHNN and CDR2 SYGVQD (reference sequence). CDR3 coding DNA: TGCGCCAGCAGTGGGACCCAGCCAGGGGAGCAGTACTTC. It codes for CASSGTQPGEQYF.